This entry concerns a single TCR beta chain. Generated by immunoSEQ multiplex PCR, the TCRdb table keeps only in-frame clones and is missing some. The table has some 150,000 clones, roughly four fifths seen once. The data originate from a study of blood T cell repertoires in COVID-19. Study details: Sources were T cells, B-cell-depleted T cells, or PBMCs; the material itself was cDNA or gDNA.

Germline V CDR1 and CDR2: MDHEN, SYDVKM. After removal of 5 bases from V and 4 bases from J, the junction contained 7 bases not matched to a gene. This CDR3 is built from 15 residues. Source material: peripheral blood. V usage is TRBV28 and J usage is TRBJ2-1, with TRBD1 identical over 8 bases. This TCR was sampled from a human donor with acute or convalescent COVID-19. The donor label of this sample is uncertain. The chain's CDR3 is CASSQTGTGYNEQFF. For the CDR3, the DNA is TGTGCCAGCAGTCAAACCGGGACAGGATACAATGAGCAGTTCTTC.